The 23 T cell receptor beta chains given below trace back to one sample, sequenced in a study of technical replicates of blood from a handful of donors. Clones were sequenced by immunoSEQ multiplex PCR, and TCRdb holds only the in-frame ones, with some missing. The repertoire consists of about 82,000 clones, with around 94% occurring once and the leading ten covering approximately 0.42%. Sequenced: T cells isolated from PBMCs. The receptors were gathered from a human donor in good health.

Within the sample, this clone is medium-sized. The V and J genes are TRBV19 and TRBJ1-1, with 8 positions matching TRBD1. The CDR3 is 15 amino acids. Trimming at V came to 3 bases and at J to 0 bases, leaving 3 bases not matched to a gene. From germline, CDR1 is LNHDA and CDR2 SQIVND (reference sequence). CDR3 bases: TGTGCCAGTAGTATGGGGGACAGGATGAACACTGAAGCTTTCTTT. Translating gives CASSMGDRMNTEAFF. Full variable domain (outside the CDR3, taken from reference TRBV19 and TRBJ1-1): DGGITQSPKYLFRKEGQNVTLSCEQNLNHDAMYWYRQDPGQGLRLIYYSQIVNDFQKGDIAEGYSVSREKKESFPLTVTSAQKNPTAFYLCASSMGDRMNTEAFFGQGTRLTVV.

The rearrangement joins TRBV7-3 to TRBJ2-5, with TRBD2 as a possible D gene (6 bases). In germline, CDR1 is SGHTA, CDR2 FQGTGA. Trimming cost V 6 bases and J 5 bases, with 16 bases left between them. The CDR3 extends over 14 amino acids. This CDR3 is CASRTHRDSETQYF. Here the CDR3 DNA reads TGTGCCAGCAGGACCCACCGGGACTCGGAGACCCAGTACTTC. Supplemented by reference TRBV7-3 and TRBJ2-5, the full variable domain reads GAGVSQTPSNKVTEKGKYVELRCDPISGHTALYWYRQSLGQGPEFLIYFQGTGAADDSGLPNDRFFAVRPEGSVSTLKIQRTERGDSAVYLCASRTHRDSETQYFGPGTRLLVL.

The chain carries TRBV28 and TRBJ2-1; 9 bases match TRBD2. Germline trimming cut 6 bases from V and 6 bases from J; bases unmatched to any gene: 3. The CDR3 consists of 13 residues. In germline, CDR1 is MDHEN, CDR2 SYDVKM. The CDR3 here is CASRNSGGNEQFF. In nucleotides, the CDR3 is TGTGCCAGCAGAAATAGCGGGGGCAATGAGCAGTTCTTC.

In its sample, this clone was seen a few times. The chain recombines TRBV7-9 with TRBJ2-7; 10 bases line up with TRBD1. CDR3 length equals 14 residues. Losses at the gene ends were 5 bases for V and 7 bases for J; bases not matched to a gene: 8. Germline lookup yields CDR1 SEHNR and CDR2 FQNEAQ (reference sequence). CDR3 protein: CASSPTGGYYEQYF. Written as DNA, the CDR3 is TGTGCCAGCAGCCCGACAGGGGGCTACTATGAGCAGTACTTC.

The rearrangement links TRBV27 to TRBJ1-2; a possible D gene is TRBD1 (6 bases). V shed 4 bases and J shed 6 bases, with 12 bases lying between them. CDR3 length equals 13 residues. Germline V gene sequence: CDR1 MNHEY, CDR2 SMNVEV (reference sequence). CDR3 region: CASSYSGQHGYTF. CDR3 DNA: TGTGCCAGCAGTTACTCAGGACAGCATGGCTACACCTTC.

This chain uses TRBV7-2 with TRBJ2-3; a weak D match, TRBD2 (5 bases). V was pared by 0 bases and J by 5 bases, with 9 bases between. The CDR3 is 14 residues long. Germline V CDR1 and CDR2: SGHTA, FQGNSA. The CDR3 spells CASSLAGEEDTQYF. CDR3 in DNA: TGTGCCAGCAGCTTAGCGGGAGAAGAAGATACGCAGTATTTT.

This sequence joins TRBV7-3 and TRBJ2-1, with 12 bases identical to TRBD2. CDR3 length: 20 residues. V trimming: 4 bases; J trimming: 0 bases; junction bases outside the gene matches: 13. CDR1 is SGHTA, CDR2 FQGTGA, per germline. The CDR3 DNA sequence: TGTGCCAGCAGCTCTACCAACCCGGGACTAGCGGGTTACTCCTACAATGAGCAGTTCTTC. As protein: CASSSTNPGLAGYSYNEQFF.

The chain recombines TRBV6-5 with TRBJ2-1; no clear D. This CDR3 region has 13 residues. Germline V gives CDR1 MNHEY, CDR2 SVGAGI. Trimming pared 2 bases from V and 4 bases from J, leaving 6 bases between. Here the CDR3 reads CASSYGLYNEQFF. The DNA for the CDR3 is TGTGCCAGCAGTTACGGTCTATACAATGAGCAGTTCTTC.

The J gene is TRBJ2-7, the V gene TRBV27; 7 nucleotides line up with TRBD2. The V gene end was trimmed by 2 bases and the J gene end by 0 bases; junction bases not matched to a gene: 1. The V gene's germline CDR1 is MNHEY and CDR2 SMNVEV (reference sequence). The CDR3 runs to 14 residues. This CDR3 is CASSLLADSYEQYF. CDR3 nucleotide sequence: TGTGCCAGCAGTTTACTAGCGGACTCCTACGAGCAGTACTTC.

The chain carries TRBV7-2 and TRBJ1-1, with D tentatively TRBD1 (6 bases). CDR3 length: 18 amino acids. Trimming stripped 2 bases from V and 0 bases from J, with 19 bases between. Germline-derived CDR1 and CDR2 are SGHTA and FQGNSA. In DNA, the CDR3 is TGTGCCAGCAGCTTACTACCAGGGGCCCCCCTTATGAACACTGAAGCTTTCTTT. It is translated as CASSLLPGAPLMNTEAFF.

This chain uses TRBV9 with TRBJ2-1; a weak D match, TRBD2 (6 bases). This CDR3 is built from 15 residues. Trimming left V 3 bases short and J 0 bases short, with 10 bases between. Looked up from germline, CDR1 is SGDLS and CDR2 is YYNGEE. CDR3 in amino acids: CASSAGVSSYNEQFF. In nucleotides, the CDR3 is TGTGCCAGCAGCGCGGGGGTGAGCTCCTACAATGAGCAGTTCTTC.

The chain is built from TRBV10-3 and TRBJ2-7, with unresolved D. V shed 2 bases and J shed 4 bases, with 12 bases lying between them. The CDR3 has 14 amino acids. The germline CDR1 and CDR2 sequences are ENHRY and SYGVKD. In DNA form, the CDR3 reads TGTGCCATCAGTGAGCCCGTAGTTTGGTACGAGCAGTACTTC. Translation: CAISEPVVWYEQYF.

CDR3: CASRGASGPSDTQYF. CDR3 bases: TGTGCCAGCAGGGGAGCTAGCGGCCCCTCCGATACGCAGTATTTT. This chain joins TRBV27 and TRBJ2-3; 7 bases are a match to TRBD2. Germline V gene data show CDR1 as MNHEY and CDR2 as SMNVEV (reference sequence). The CDR3 loop spans 15 amino acids. J was trimmed by 6 bases and V by 6 bases; bases with no gene match: 12.

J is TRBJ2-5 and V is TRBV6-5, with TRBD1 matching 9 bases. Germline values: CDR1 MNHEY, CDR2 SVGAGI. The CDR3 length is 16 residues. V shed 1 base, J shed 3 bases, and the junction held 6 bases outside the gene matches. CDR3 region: CASSYLGQGPEETQYF. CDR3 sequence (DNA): TGTGCCAGCAGTTACTTGGGACAGGGACCCGAAGAGACCCAGTACTTC.

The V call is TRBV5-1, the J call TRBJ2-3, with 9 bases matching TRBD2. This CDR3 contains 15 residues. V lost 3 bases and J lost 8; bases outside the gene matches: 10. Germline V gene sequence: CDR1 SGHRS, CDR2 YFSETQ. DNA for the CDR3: TGCGCCAGCAGCTCGGGTAGCGGGAGTGGAGGTACGCAGTATTTT. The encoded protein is CASSSGSGSGGTQYF.

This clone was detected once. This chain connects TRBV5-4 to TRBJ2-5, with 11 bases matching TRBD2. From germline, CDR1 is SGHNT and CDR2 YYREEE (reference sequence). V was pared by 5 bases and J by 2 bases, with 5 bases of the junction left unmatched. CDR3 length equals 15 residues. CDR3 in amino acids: CASRLAGGLQETQYF. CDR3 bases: TGTGCCAGCAGGCTAGCGGGAGGTCTGCAAGAGACCCAGTACTTC.

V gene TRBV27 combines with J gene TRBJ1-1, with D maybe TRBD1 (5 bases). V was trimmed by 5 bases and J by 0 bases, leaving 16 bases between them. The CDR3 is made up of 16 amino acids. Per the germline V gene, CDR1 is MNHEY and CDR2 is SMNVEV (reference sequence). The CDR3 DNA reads TGTGCCAGCAGTAGTCGAGGCAGGGCTTTGAACACTGAAGCTTTCTTT. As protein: CASSSRGRALNTEAFF.

The CDR3 bases are TGTGCCAGCAGGGGGAGTGAAAAACTGTTTTTT. This codes for CASRGSEKLFF. V gene TRBV28 combines with J gene TRBJ1-4; no reliable D call. The germline CDR1 and CDR2 sequences are MDHEN and SYDVKM. V was cut by 6 bases and J by 7 bases, with 6 bases left in between. This CDR3 contains 11 residues.

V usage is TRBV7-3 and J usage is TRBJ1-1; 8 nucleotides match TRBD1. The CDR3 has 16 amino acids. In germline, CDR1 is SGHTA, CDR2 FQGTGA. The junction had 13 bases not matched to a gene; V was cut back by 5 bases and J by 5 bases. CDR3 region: CASSTGQGGSGTEAFF. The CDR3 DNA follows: TGTGCCAGCAGCACAGGACAGGGCGGGTCGGGAACTGAAGCTTTCTTT.

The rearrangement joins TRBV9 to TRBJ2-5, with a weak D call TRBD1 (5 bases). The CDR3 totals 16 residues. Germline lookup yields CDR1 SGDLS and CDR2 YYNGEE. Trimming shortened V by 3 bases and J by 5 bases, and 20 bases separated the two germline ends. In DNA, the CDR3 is TGTGCCAGCAGCGGGAATACAGGAGACCTCCGGGAGACCCAGTACTTC. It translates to CASSGNTGDLRETQYF.

The CDR3 spells CASSNTVNTEAFF. In DNA form, the CDR3 reads TGCGCCAGCAGCAACACCGTAAACACTGAAGCTTTCTTT. The chain has TRBV5-1 and TRBJ1-1; no firm D call. CDR3 size: 13 residues. V gave up 4 bases and J gave up 2 bases, with 9 bases separating them. Germline values: CDR1 SGHRS, CDR2 YFSETQ.

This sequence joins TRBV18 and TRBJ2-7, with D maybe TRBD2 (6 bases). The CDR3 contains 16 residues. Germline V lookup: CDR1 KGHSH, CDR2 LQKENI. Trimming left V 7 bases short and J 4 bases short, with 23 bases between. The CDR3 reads CASLLPSRLGRYEQYF. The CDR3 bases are TGTGCCAGCTTACTGCCCTCGAGACTAGGGAGGTACGAGCAGTACTTC. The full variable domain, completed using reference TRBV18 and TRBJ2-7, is NAGVMQNPRHLVRRRGQEARLRCSPMKGHSHVYWYRQLPEEGLKFMVYLQKENIIDESGMPKERFSAEFPKEGPSILRIQQVVRGDSAAYFCASLLPSRLGRYEQYFGPGTRLTVT.

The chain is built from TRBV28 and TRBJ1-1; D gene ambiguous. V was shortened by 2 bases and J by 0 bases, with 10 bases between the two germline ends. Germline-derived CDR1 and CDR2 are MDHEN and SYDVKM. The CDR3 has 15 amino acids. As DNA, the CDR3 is TGTGCCAGCAGTTTAGGAGGGAACATGAACACTGAAGCTTTCTTT. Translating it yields CASSLGGNMNTEAFF. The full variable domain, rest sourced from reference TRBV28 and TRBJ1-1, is DVKVTQSSRYLVKRTGEKVFLECVQDMDHENMFWYRQDPGLGLRLIYFSYDVKMKEKGDIPEGYSVSREKKERFSLILESASTNQTSMYLCASSLGGNMNTEAFFGQGTRLTVV.